What follows describes a single T cell receptor (beta chain). Its antigen is undetermined. V shed 4 bases and J 8 bases; nucleotides not matched to a gene: 9. Germline assignment: CDR1 SGHTS and CDR2 YDEGEE. This CDR3 has 15 residues. These data come from a study of identical twins. Study findings and constraints: There was an excess of low generation probability in the out-of-frame alpha sequences that twins shared.

Healthy Caucasians, and only they, were the donors. TCRdb re-called the 5' RACE reads through MiXCR, storing one row per CDR3 protein. The sample contains a few hundred thousand distinct CDR3 sequences, roughly 9.8% of which appear only once. The same sample was also used in a study of yellow fever vaccine responses in identical twins.

This TCR derives from a woman aged 18-30 years in good health. The chain has TRBV5-8 and TRBJ1-4; 9 bases are a match to TRBD1. The sample comprised CD8+ T cells sorted from blood. The DNA of the CDR3 is TGTGCCAGCAGCCGGGGACAGGGAGGGGACGAAAAACTGTTTTTT. Protein: CASSRGQGGDEKLFF.